This T cell receptor (beta chain) was recorded in a study of post-analysis software for immune sequencing data. Broader study findings: Four to six TRBV segments appeared more often in patients than in controls, and TRBV5-6, TRBV5-1 and TRBV20-1 were among these.

CDR1 is SGHRS, CDR2 YFSETQ, per germline. This CDR3 has 14 residues. The germline V and J ends were trimmed by 0 bases and 3 bases, with 10 bases remaining between them. TCR beta cDNA libraries had unique molecular identifiers. In TCRdb, the PCR reads were re-called with MiXCR into one record per CDR3 protein. The profile covers approximately 360,000 distinct CDR3 sequences, with 30% to 45% appearing a single time and 13% taken by the ten largest. This clonotype occurred once. Its specificity is not known. The sequence came from a girl aged 10-17 years with multiple sclerosis. Input material: blood. The chain has TRBV5-1 and TRBJ2-7; tentative D call: TRBD1 (5 bases). The CDR3 region is CASSLGQLYYEQYF. The CDR3 bases are TGCGCCAGCAGCTTGGGACAGCTCTACTACGAGCAGTACTTC.